The entry below describes one TCR beta chain. This clone may be a read error of a much larger clone one base away. The same CDR3 is also encoded by other DNA sequences in this sample. This sample is drawn from a study of blood T cell repertoires in COVID-19. For the study at large: Researchers got acute and convalescent COVID-19 samples from the United States, Italy and Spain. PBMCs, B-cell-depleted T cells, or T cells provided the cDNA or gDNA that made up the material.

With 1 base clipped from V and 2 bases from J, the junction kept 1 base outside the gene matches. Germline V gene data show CDR1 as LNHDA and CDR2 as SQIVND (reference sequence). The CDR3 spans 14 residues. Authors' methods: How many nucleated cells were present was estimated from reference gene primer amplification. The data were produced by immunoSEQ multiplex PCR, yet TCRdb's version contains in-frame clones alone and is incomplete. D and trimming come from the DNA, and the V and J calls and clone size come from that table. The sample lists roughly 4,900 clones; 73% were seen once. The sample comprised peripheral blood. The rearrangement joins TRBV19 to TRBJ2-7; 8 nucleotides match TRBD1. The source of this sequence is a human donor in a cohort sampled during active COVID-19. In DNA form, the CDR3 reads TGTGCCAGTAGTATAGGGACAGGGACCTACGAGCAGTACTTC. This codes for CASSIGTGTYEQYF.